A selection of T cell receptor beta chains follows, all from one sample in a study of T cell changes during pregnancy in multiple sclerosis. This table comes from immunoSEQ multiplex PCR, and its TCRdb copy is limited to in-frame clones, with some not included. The sample lists some 25,000 clones, 88% seen once, with roughly 0.7% in the top ten. The source material was CD4+ T cells from peripheral blood mononuclear cells, sampled in the first trimester of pregnancy. These receptors were taken from a female donor in good health, enrolled as a control in a pregnancy study. The CDR3 runs from the conserved cysteine through the conserved F or W. The D gene is left open where the match is weak. The size entry is marked missing in some rows and otherwise reads once, few, many or a size class.

CDR3 protein: CASSAPEEGYNEQFF
CDR3 DNA: TGCGCCAGCAGCGCCCCGGAGGAGGGTTACAATGAGCAGTTCTTC
D gene: NA
V gene: TRBV5-1
J gene: TRBJ2-1
clone size: NA

CDR3 protein: CASSGQGAAGNTIYF
CDR3 DNA: TGCGCCAGCAGCGGACAGGGTGCGGCTGGAAACACCATATATTTT
D gene: TRBD1
V gene: TRBV10-2
J gene: TRBJ1-3
clone size: NA

CDR3 protein: CASNTRTGSLGEKLFF
CDR3 DNA: TGTGCCAGCAACACCCGGACAGGTTCGTTAGGAGAAAAACTGTTTTTT
D gene: TRBD1
V gene: TRBV2
J gene: TRBJ1-4
clone size: NA

CDR3 protein: CASSLSGPTGYEQYF
CDR3 DNA: TGTGCCAGCAGCTTAAGCGGACCTACGGGCTACGAGCAGTACTTC
D gene: NA
V gene: TRBV11-3
J gene: TRBJ2-7
clone size: NA

CDR3 protein: CASSPDRDSGFFF
CDR3 DNA: TGTGCCAGCAGCCCGGACAGGGACAGTGGATTCTTCTTT
D gene: TRBD1
V gene: TRBV9
J gene: TRBJ1-1
clone size: few

CDR3 protein: CAISERGNNEQFF
CDR3 DNA: TGTGCCATCAGTGAGCGGGGGAACAATGAGCAGTTCTTC
D gene: NA
V gene: TRBV10-3
J gene: TRBJ2-1
clone size: NA

CDR3 protein: CASSYARTGPWGTQYF
CDR3 DNA: TGTGCCAGCAGTTACGCCAGGACAGGGCCGTGGGGGACCCAGTACTTC
D gene: TRBD1
V gene: TRBV6-5
J gene: TRBJ2-5
clone size: NA

CDR3 protein: CASSRQGLSYEQYF
CDR3 DNA: TGTGCCAGCAGCAGACAGGGGCTCTCCTACGAGCAGTACTTC
D gene: TRBD1
V gene: TRBV5-4
J gene: TRBJ2-7
clone size: NA

CDR3 protein: CASSLSSGRAKDTQYF
CDR3 DNA: TGCGCCAGCAGCTTGTCTAGCGGGAGGGCCAAAGATACGCAGTATTTT
D gene: TRBD2
V gene: TRBV5-1
J gene: TRBJ2-3
clone size: NA

CDR3 protein: CASSLNRAGEQYF
CDR3 DNA: TGTGCCAGCTCACTTAACAGGGCCGGGGAGCAGTACTTC
D gene: NA
V gene: TRBV18
J gene: TRBJ2-7
clone size: NA

CDR3 protein: CASSQVDNEQFF
CDR3 DNA: TGTGCCAGCAGCCAAGTCGACAATGAGCAGTTCTTC
D gene: NA
V gene: TRBV14
J gene: TRBJ2-1
clone size: NA

CDR3 protein: CAGSSTPAGGYEQYF
CDR3 DNA: TGTGCCGGCAGCTCCACCCCAGCGGGGGGCTACGAGCAGTACTTC
D gene: TRBD2
V gene: TRBV5-6
J gene: TRBJ2-7
clone size: NA

CDR3 protein: CASSPRRTAVGETQYF
CDR3 DNA: TGTGCCAGCTCACCACGGCGGACAGCAGTAGGGGAGACCCAGTACTTC
D gene: NA
V gene: TRBV18
J gene: TRBJ2-5
clone size: once

CDR3 protein: CASSSGQGANTQYF
CDR3 DNA: TGTGCCAGCTCGTCGGGACAGGGGGCGAATACGCAGTATTTT
D gene: TRBD1
V gene: TRBV18
J gene: TRBJ2-3
clone size: NA

CDR3 protein: CASSPLLAGITGELFF
CDR3 DNA: TGTGCCAGCAGCCCCCTACTAGCGGGAATCACCGGGGAGCTGTTTTTT
D gene: TRBD2
V gene: TRBV11-2
J gene: TRBJ2-2
clone size: NA

CDR3 protein: CASSQESSGTVFF
CDR3 DNA: TGCGCCAGCAGCCAAGAGTCTAGCGGGACGGTATTCTTC
D gene: TRBD2
V gene: TRBV4-1
J gene: TRBJ2-1
clone size: few

CDR3 protein: CASSLEGSTPQHF
CDR3 DNA: TGCGCCAGCAGCTTGGAGGGGTCTACGCCCCAGCATTTT
D gene: NA
V gene: TRBV5-1
J gene: TRBJ1-5
clone size: NA

CDR3 protein: CASTTNTEAFF
CDR3 DNA: TGCGCCAGCACCACAAACACTGAAGCTTTCTTT
D gene: NA
V gene: TRBV5-1
J gene: TRBJ1-1
clone size: NA

CDR3 protein: CASSPSGGTSYGYTF
CDR3 DNA: TGCGCCAGCAGCCCCTCGGGAGGGACCTCCTATGGCTACACCTTC
D gene: NA
V gene: TRBV4-1
J gene: TRBJ1-2
clone size: NA

CDR3 protein: CASSLIGVRSYTF
CDR3 DNA: TGTGCCAGCAGCTTAATCGGGGTTCGAAGCTACACCTTC
D gene: NA
V gene: TRBV7-9
J gene: TRBJ1-2
clone size: NA

CDR3 protein: CAHSLRGVSNQPQHF
CDR3 DNA: TGTGCCCATAGTCTGCGGGGTGTGAGCAATCAGCCCCAGCATTTT
D gene: NA
V gene: TRBV28
J gene: TRBJ1-5
clone size: NA

CDR3 protein: CASSWTGSNQPQHF
CDR3 DNA: TGTGCCAGCAGCTGGACAGGGAGCAATCAGCCCCAGCATTTT
D gene: TRBD1
V gene: TRBV5-5
J gene: TRBJ1-5
clone size: NA

CDR3 protein: CASSFSGTSSFF
CDR3 DNA: TGTGCCAGCAGCTTTTCCGGGACTAGCTCGTTCTTC
D gene: TRBD2
V gene: TRBV7-2
J gene: TRBJ2-1
clone size: NA

CDR3 protein: CASSPARDKEGYTF
CDR3 DNA: TGTGCCTCCTCCCCGGCAAGGGACAAAGAAGGCTACACCTTC
D gene: NA
V gene: TRBV30
J gene: TRBJ1-2
clone size: NA

CDR3 protein: CASGRDRASEKLFF
CDR3 DNA: TGTGCCAGCGGCCGGGACAGGGCGAGTGAAAAACTGTTTTTT
D gene: TRBD1
V gene: TRBV6-1
J gene: TRBJ1-4
clone size: NA

CDR3 protein: CASSYGLVTNEKLFF
CDR3 DNA: TGTGCCAGCAGTTATGGGCTGGTAACTAATGAAAAACTGTTTTTT
D gene: NA
V gene: TRBV6-5
J gene: TRBJ1-4
clone size: NA

CDR3 protein: CAGGTGYTDTQYF
CDR3 DNA: TGTGCCGGTGGGACAGGGTACACAGATACGCAGTATTTT
D gene: TRBD1
V gene: TRBV28
J gene: TRBJ2-3
clone size: NA

CDR3 protein: CASSLQGAEETQYF
CDR3 DNA: TGTGCCAGCAGCTTACAGGGGGCTGAGGAGACCCAGTACTTC
D gene: TRBD1
V gene: TRBV5-4
J gene: TRBJ2-5
clone size: NA

CDR3 protein: CASSYGQGATEAFF
CDR3 DNA: TGTGCCAGCAGTTACGGACAGGGGGCGACTGAAGCTTTCTTT
D gene: TRBD1
V gene: TRBV6-5
J gene: TRBJ1-1
clone size: NA

CDR3 protein: CASSQPGTGDYEQYF
CDR3 DNA: TGCGCCAGCAGCCAACCCGGGACAGGGGACTACGAGCAGTACTTC
D gene: TRBD1
V gene: TRBV4-1
J gene: TRBJ2-7
clone size: NA

CDR3 protein: CASSLGGRIYEQYF
CDR3 DNA: TGTGCCAGCAGTTTAGGTGGCAGGATCTACGAGCAGTACTTC
D gene: NA
V gene: TRBV28
J gene: TRBJ2-7
clone size: NA

CDR3 protein: CASRPGLAGGEQFF
CDR3 DNA: TGTGCCAGCAGACCCGGACTAGCGGGGGGGGAGCAGTTCTTC
D gene: TRBD2
V gene: TRBV11-2
J gene: TRBJ2-1
clone size: NA

CDR3 protein: CASSFGTANTGELFF
CDR3 DNA: TGTGCCAGCAGTTTCGGGACAGCGAACACCGGGGAGCTGTTTTTT
D gene: TRBD1
V gene: TRBV6-6
J gene: TRBJ2-2
clone size: NA

CDR3 protein: CASSKKNSHSPLHF
CDR3 DNA: TGTGCCAGCAGCAAAAAGAACAGTCATTCACCCCTCCACTTT
D gene: NA
V gene: TRBV13
J gene: TRBJ1-6
clone size: NA

CDR3 protein: CASSDPSSTGTEAFF
CDR3 DNA: TGTGCCAGCAGTGACCCAAGCTCGACGGGCACTGAAGCTTTCTTT
D gene: NA
V gene: TRBV2
J gene: TRBJ1-1
clone size: NA